Presented here are 32 T cell receptor beta chains from one specimen sequenced in a study of T cells expressing NK-cell markers. Reprocessing the 5' RACE reads, TCRdb reports a single entry for every CDR3 protein and omits DNA. This listing includes some 600,000 distinct CDR3 sequences. Sequenced material: blood T cells: a sorted CD56 or NKG2C T cell subset, CD4+ or CD8+ T cells, or bulk PBMC T cells (not recorded which). The receptors were gathered from a man between 18 and 29 years old in good health.

The chain uses TRBV5-1 and TRBJ1-4. Per the germline V gene, CDR1 is SGHRS and CDR2 is YFSETQ. The CDR3 extends over 14 amino acids. CDR3 region: CASSLRRENEKLFF.

The chain uses TRBV10-3 and TRBJ2-1; with no DNA, the TCRdb D assignment of TRBD2 cannot be verified. The CDR3 consists of 16 residues. Per the germline V gene, CDR1 is ENHRY and CDR2 is SYGVKD. The CDR3 reads CAISAGSAGGYNEQFF.

V usage is TRBV11-2 and J usage is TRBJ1-1. Germline CDR1 and CDR2: SGHAT and FQNNGV. The CDR3 runs 15 residues. The CDR3 spells CASTQTLGPNTEAFF.

The CDR3 is CSARNVGTSTDTQYF. The chain recombines TRBV20-1 with TRBJ2-3; TCRdb gives TRBD1 as the D gene, but with no DNA this cannot be confirmed. The CDR3 contains 15 residues. Per germline, CDR1 DFQATT and CDR2 SNEGSKA (reference sequence).

This CDR3 is CASSDVGTGGEKLFF. The chain uses TRBV5-5 and TRBJ1-4; there is no DNA to check the TCRdb D call of TRBD1. Germline assignment: CDR1 SGHKS and CDR2 YYEKEE (reference sequence). CDR3 length: 15 amino acids.

The rearrangement joins TRBV5-1 to TRBJ1-3. Germline assignment: CDR1 SGHRS and CDR2 YFSETQ. There are 14 residues in the CDR3. This CDR3 reads CASSEGQAVDTIYF.

The rearrangement links TRBV6-5 to TRBJ2-5. The CDR3 loop spans 12 amino acids. Germline V lookup: CDR1 MNHEY, CDR2 SVGAGI. This CDR3 is CASSYSTETQYF.

The rearrangement links TRBV5-1 to TRBJ1-3. The CDR3 totals 16 residues. CDR1 is SGHRS and CDR2 is YFSETQ in the germline V gene. This chain's CDR3 is CASSLESSNSGNTIYF.

The chain combines TRBV20-1 with TRBJ2-1; with no DNA, the TCRdb D assignment of TRBD2 cannot be verified. The CDR3 totals 15 residues. CDR1 and CDR2 from the germline V gene are DFQATT and SNEGSKA (reference sequence). The CDR3 loop is CSASSLAGVFHEQFF.

The V gene is TRBV5-1, the J gene TRBJ2-2; no DNA is available, so the TRBD1 call from TCRdb remains unchecked. Germline V gene lookup returns CDR1 SGHRS and CDR2 YFSETQ. This CDR3 comprises 15 residues. The chain's CDR3 is CASSRPPGLTGELFF.

The V and J genes are TRBV7-2 and TRBJ2-1; without DNA, the TCRdb call of TRBD2 cannot be checked. Germline lookup yields CDR1 SGHTA and CDR2 FQGNSA. This CDR3 comprises 15 residues. The CDR3 loop reads CASSLLAGATNEQFF.

The chain employs TRBV7-2 and TRBJ2-5; TCRdb's D call of TRBD2 is untestable without DNA. The CDR3 covers 15 residues. CDR1 is SGHTA and CDR2 is FQGNSA in the germline V gene. Here the CDR3 reads CASTVWEGPQGTQYF.

V is TRBV5-1 and J is TRBJ2-7; the D call from TCRdb, TRBD2, cannot be confirmed without DNA. The germline V gene encodes CDR1 SGHRS and CDR2 YFSETQ. The length of the CDR3 is 13 residues. CDR3 sequence reads: CASSPSGSYEQYF.

V is TRBV7-2 and J is TRBJ2-7; checking the TCRdb D call of TRBD1 is not possible without DNA. This CDR3 comprises 13 residues. Germline values: CDR1 SGHTA, CDR2 FQGNSA. CDR3 residues: CASSIQGNYEQYF.

The gene calls are TRBV6-2 or TRBV6-3 and TRBJ1-2. This CDR3 is built from 15 residues. Germline V gene data show CDR1 as MNHEY and CDR2 as SVGEGT. CDR3 in amino acids: CASKESARQDYGYTF.

This chain connects TRBV12-5 to TRBJ1-2; the TCRdb D gene call, TRBD1, has no DNA to confirm it. There are 16 residues in the CDR3. Looked up from germline, CDR1 is LGHNT and CDR2 is FRNRAP. CDR3 amino acids: CASGLAGQDVNYGYTF.

The chain recombines TRBV5-1 with TRBJ1-5. This CDR3 is 16 amino acids long. Looked up from germline, CDR1 is SGHRS and CDR2 is YFSETQ. The chain's CDR3 is CASSLARVTSNQPQHF.

V and J are TRBV20-1 and TRBJ2-5; TCRdb gives TRBD1 as the D gene, but with no DNA this cannot be confirmed. Germline V lookup: CDR1 DFQATT, CDR2 SNEGSKA (reference sequence). This CDR3 region has 14 residues. The CDR3 region is CSARDGPVGGTQYF.

The chain links TRBV6-5 to TRBJ2-5; TCRdb gives TRBD1 as the D gene, but with no DNA this cannot be confirmed. CDR1 and CDR2 from the germline V gene are MNHEY and SVGAGI. The CDR3 length is 17 residues. CDR3 protein: CASGPGVLLSFGETQYF.

This sequence joins TRBV25-1 and TRBJ2-1; the TCRdb D gene call, TRBD2, has no DNA to confirm it. In germline, CDR1 is MGHDK, CDR2 SYGVNS. This CDR3 region has 18 residues. This CDR3 reads CASSRYPPRLAGYNEQFF.

The rearrangement uses TRBV4-3 and TRBJ2-1. Germline V gene data show CDR1 as LGHNA and CDR2 as YSLEER. The CDR3 extends over 13 amino acids. The CDR3 loop is CASSQALAAEQFF.

The chain is built from TRBV4-3 and TRBJ1-3. Germline V gene lookup returns CDR1 LGHNA and CDR2 YSLEER. This CDR3 has 13 residues. The CDR3 protein is CASSQDRRNTIYF.

V gene TRBV5-1 combines with J gene TRBJ1-1; checking the TCRdb D call of TRBD1 is not possible without DNA. CDR3 length: 14 residues. The germline CDR1 and CDR2 sequences are SGHRS and YFSETQ. The CDR3 here is CASSRRDRGTEAFF.

The chain is built from TRBV12-3 or TRBV12-4 and TRBJ2-5. The CDR3 consists of 15 residues. CDR3 amino acids: CASSLAGALKETQYF.

This chain's CDR3 is CSARVGDFKTLRTDTQYF. The rearrangement uses TRBV20-1 and TRBJ2-3; TCRdb's D call, TRBD2, is unchecked because there is no DNA. Per germline, CDR1 DFQATT and CDR2 SNEGSKA (reference sequence). The CDR3 runs 18 residues.

The chain is built from TRBV6-1 and TRBJ2-1; TCRdb's D gene call, TRBD1, goes unchecked for lack of DNA. In germline, CDR1 is MNHNS, CDR2 SASEGT. The CDR3 has 17 residues. The CDR3 spells CASSGRTDRWVYNEQFF.

The chain employs TRBV2 and TRBJ1-1; TCRdb picks TRBD1, but there is no DNA to check that call. The CDR3 loop spans 13 amino acids. CDR1 and CDR2 (germline): SNHLY, FYNNEI. CDR3 residues: CASTIQGGHEAFF.

J is TRBJ2-7 and V is TRBV5-1; TCRdb picks TRBD1, but there is no DNA to check that call. CDR3 length: 14 amino acids. The germline gives CDR1 SGHRS, CDR2 YFSETQ. CDR3 amino acids: CASSLWTESYEQYF.

The V call is TRBV7-9, the J call TRBJ1-2; the TCRdb D gene call, TRBD1, has no DNA to confirm it. In germline, CDR1 is SEHNR, CDR2 FQNEAQ (reference sequence). This CDR3 has 15 residues. The chain's CDR3 is CASSLAAGQAEGYTF.

The rearrangement links TRBV10-3 to TRBJ2-1; TCRdb's D call of TRBD1 is untestable without DNA. The CDR3 consists of 16 residues. Germline V lookup: CDR1 ENHRY, CDR2 SYGVKD. The CDR3: CAISLEKDRGYNEQFF.

This CDR3 reads CASSQAVLAGEAYTQYF. The rearrangement uses TRBV4-2 and TRBJ2-3; TCRdb indicates TRBD2, and absent DNA this call remains unverified. This CDR3 has 17 residues. CDR1 LGHNA and CDR2 YNFKEQ come from the germline V gene.

The chain joins TRBV7-2 to TRBJ2-7. The germline CDR1 and CDR2 sequences are SGHTA and FQGNSA. The CDR3 runs 14 residues. The chain's CDR3 is CASSQNIDSYEQYF.